This T cell receptor beta chain was found in a study of cytomegalovirus exposure and HLA in healthy donors. Study context: Within an early data release were tens of millions of unique TCRs drawn from HLA-typed donors. Study conclusions and caveats: In a later analysis, across HLA loci, associated TCR counts were highest for DRB1, lowest for HLA-C.

From germline, CDR1 is SEHNR and CDR2 FQNEAQ (reference sequence). The CDR3 sequence is 16 residues long. The trim removed 1 base at V and 0 bases at J, leaving 4 bases unmatched. This clone was recorded a few times. Its antigen is not known. This specimen includes other DNA sequences encoding the same CDR3. The PCR used 60 Vbeta and 13 Jbeta primers. TCRdb's copy holds only in-frame clones and misses some; the assay was immunoSEQ multiplex PCR. This sample has about 180,000 clones, with 70% to 80% found just once. The rearrangement links TRBV7-9 to TRBJ2-7, with 9 bases aligning to TRBD1. The clonotype originates from a man younger than 35 in good health and CMV-seronegative. Sample: PBMCs. CDR3 in amino acids: CASSLGDRGSSYEQYF. The CDR3 DNA reads as TGTGCCAGCAGCTTAGGTGACAGGGGGTCCTCCTACGAGCAGTACTTC. Based on the CDR3 plus reference TRBV7-9 and TRBJ2-7, the full variable domain is DTGVSQNPRHKITKRGQNVTFRCDPISEHNRLYWYRQTLGQGPEFLTYFQNEAQLEKSRLLSDRFSAERPKGSFSTLEIQRTEQGDSAMYLCASSLGDRGSSYEQYFGPGTRLTVT.